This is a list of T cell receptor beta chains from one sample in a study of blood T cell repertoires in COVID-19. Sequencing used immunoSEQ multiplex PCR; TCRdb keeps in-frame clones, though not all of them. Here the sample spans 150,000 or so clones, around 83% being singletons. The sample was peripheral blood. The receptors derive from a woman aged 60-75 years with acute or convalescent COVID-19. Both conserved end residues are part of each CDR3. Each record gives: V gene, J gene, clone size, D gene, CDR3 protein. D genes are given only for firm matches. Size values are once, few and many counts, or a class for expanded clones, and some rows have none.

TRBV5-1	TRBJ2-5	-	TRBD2	CASSLVLAGGQAQYF
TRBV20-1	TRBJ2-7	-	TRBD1	CSASLQGVPLSYEQYF
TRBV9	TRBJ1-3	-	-	CASSPRQFSGNTIYF
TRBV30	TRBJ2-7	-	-	CAWGGLSYEQYF
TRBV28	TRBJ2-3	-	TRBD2	CASSRKTSGGYTDTQYF
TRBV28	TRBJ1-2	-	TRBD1	CASSAREGGYNYGYTF
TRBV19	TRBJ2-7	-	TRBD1	CASSRATGDPNEQYF
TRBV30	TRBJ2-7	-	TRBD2	CAWALAGEFYEQYF
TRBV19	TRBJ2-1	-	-	CASSIPGGSGQNEQFF
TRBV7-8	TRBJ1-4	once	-	CASSLRSFSYNEKLFF
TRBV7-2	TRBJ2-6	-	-	CASSLDPGQANVLTF
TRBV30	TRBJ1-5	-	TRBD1	CAWSAGTGRKAQHF
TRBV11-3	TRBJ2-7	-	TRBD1	CASSWADRGPYEQYF
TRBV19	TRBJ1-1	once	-	CASRTGKNTEAFF
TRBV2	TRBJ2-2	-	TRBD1	CASGRTGGGGQLFF
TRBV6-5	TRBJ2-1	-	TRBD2	CASSLAGGYNEQFF
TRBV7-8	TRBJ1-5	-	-	CASSFRGPQPQHF
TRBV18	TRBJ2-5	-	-	CASSPARQGETQYF
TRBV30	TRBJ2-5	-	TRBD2	CAWSGTSNAETQYF
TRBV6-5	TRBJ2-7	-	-	CATQGRGGGEQYF
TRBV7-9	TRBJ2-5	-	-	CASSTAQEQETQYF
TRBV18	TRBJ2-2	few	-	CASSPSLTGELFF
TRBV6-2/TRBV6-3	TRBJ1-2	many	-	CASSPTGKSNYGYTF
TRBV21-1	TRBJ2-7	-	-	CASSITGEYEQYF
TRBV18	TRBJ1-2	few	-	CASSPPRGGVNYGYTF
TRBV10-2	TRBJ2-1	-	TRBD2	CASSEISGVYNEQFF
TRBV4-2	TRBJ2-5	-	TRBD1	CASSQELQGASVQETQYF
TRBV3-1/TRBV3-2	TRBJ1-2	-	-	CASSQGGPNYGYTF
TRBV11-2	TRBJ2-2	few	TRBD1	CASSHRQGYTGELFF
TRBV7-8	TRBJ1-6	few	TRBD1	CASSLALGQRSPLHF
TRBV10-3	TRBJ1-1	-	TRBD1	CAIGQGARTEAFF
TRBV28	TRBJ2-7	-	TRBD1	CASSRDSVSYEQYF
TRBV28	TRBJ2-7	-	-	CASSFRYEQYF
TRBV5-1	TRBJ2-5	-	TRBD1	CASRSTGGTETQYF
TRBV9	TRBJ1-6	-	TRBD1	CASSEQGNSPLHF
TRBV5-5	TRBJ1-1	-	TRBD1	CASSSLQGGNTEAFF
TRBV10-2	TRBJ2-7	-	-	CASSKTVNYEQYF
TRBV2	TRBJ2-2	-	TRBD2	CASSVAGGPAGELFF
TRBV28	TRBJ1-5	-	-	CASSSRRSQPQHF
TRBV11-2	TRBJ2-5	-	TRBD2	CASSTSGSQGETQYF
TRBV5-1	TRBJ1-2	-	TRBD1	CASRHAYRDRNYGYTF